This T cell receptor (beta chain) was found in a study of T cell responses to AZD1222 COVID-19 vaccine. Of note for this clone: Its antigen remains unknown.

Sequenced by immunoSEQ multiplex PCR; TCRdb stores in-frame clones only, minus some. The data contain 150,000 to 200,000 clones, 80% to 95% of them singletons. Study-level results: Spike regions recognized by vaccine-associated CD4 TCRs spanned the protein, led by 160-218 and 743-854. Mostly white British, mostly female donors; authors suggested clonal diversity may be underestimated. Just a handful of people given AZD1222 tested seropositive at baseline. Repertoires were obtained only post-peak T cell response.

Trimming removed 0 bases from V and 7 bases from J, with 10 bases in between. Germline V CDR1 and CDR2: MNHEY, SVGAGI. CDR3 length: 13 amino acids. The material was peripheral blood, obtained on day 0 of AZD1222 vaccination. The J gene is TRBJ2-7, the V gene TRBV6-5; D unresolved. The clonotype was recovered from an adult in good health. CDR3: CASSYSIEYEQYF. The CDR3 coding sequence is TGTGCCAGCAGTTACTCGATTGAATATGAGCAGTACTTC.